This TCR beta chain is from a study of T cell responses to AZD1222 COVID-19 vaccine. Study-level points and caveats: Donor demographics were predominantly white British with a female majority; clonal diversity may be underestimated. After the peak T cell response, and only then, were repertoires sampled. Spike-specific TCR depth and breadth grew after two AZD1222 doses.

This CDR3 contains 14 residues. Germline CDR1 is SGHTA and CDR2 is FQGNSA. With 3 bases removed from V and 4 bases from J, the gap between germline ends came to 12 bases. A note on this clone: Its cognate antigen is unknown.

Recipients boosted at about 4 weeks or about 12 weeks are pooled. TCRdb's copy holds only in-frame clones and misses some; the assay was immunoSEQ multiplex PCR. The data show about 130,000 clones, with about nine tenths seen just once and over 9% held by the top ten. V usage is TRBV7-2 and J usage is TRBJ2-5; TRBD1 might be the D (5 bases). The sample consisted of peripheral blood, taken 28 days after the second AZD1222 dose. The source of this sequence is an adult who received the AZD1222 COVID-19 vaccine. The CDR3 reads CASSFQGSLETQYF. CDR3 nucleotide sequence: TGTGCCAGCAGCTTCCAGGGTAGCTTAGAGACCCAGTACTTC. The full variable domain, its missing parts supplied by reference TRBV7-2 and TRBJ2-5, is GAGVSQSPSNKVTEKGKDVELRCDPISGHTALYWYRQSLGQGLEFLIYFQGNSAPDKSGLPSDRFSAERTGGSVSTLTIQRTQQEDSAVYLCASSFQGSLETQYFGPGTRLLVL.